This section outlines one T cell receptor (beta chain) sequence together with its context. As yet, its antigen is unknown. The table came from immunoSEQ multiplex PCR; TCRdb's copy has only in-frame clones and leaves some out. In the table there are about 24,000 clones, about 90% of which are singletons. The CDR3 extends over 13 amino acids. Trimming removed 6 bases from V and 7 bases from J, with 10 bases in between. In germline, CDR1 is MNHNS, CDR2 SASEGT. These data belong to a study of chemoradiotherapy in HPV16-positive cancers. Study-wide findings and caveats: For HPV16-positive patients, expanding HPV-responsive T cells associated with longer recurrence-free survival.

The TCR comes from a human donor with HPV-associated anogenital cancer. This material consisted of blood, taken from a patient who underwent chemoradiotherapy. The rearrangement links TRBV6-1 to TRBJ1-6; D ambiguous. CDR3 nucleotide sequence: TGTGCCAGCAGACTTCGCCTGAATTCACCCCTCCACTTT. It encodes CASRLRLNSPLHF.